This is a list of T cell receptor beta chains from one sample in a study of follicular helper T cells after annual influenza vaccination. The protocol was immunoSEQ multiplex PCR, while the TCRdb copy is restricted to in-frame clones and leaves out a portion. The sample carries approximately 30,000 clones, 80% to 90% recorded once. The sequences come from CXCR5+ CD38- circulating T follicular helper cells from blood, collected on the day of influenza vaccination. These receptors came from an adult who received the influenza vaccine. Each CDR3 is given with its conserved first and last residue. The D gene is left open where the match is weak. Clone size is shown for a subset of rows, as once, few, many or a class of expanded clone.

D gene	V gene	clone size	J gene	CDR3 protein	CDR3 DNA
-	TRBV7-6	-	TRBJ1-1	CASSFSSGEAFF	TGTGCCAGCAGCTTCTCTTCGGGGGAAGCTTTCTTT
TRBD1	TRBV30	-	TRBJ2-7	CAWMGPRDRGSYEQYF	TGTGCCTGGATGGGTCCGCGGGACAGGGGCTCCTACGAGCAGTACTTC
TRBD1	TRBV5-4	-	TRBJ1-1	CASSLGGPGGLNEAFF	TGTGCCAGCAGCTTAGGGGGCCCCGGGGGCTTGAATGAAGCTTTCTTT
TRBD1	TRBV5-4	once	TRBJ1-1	CASSSDRGNTEAFF	TGTGCCAGCAGCTCTGACAGGGGGAACACTGAAGCTTTCTTT
TRBD1	TRBV5-1	-	TRBJ2-2	CASSGTGGANTGELFF	TGCGCCTCATCCGGGACAGGGGGCGCGAACACCGGGGAGCTGTTTTTT
-	TRBV7-9	-	TRBJ2-3	CASTDGPGSTDTQYF	TGTGCCAGCACCGACGGACCGGGGAGCACAGATACGCAGTATTTT
-	TRBV2	-	TRBJ1-1	CASIRAPRETEAFF	TGTGCCAGCATCCGGGCCCCCCGGGAGACTGAAGCTTTCTTT
-	TRBV15	-	TRBJ1-2	CATSRDWGSNYGYTF	TGTGCCACCAGCAGAGATTGGGGCAGCAACTATGGCTACACCTTC
-	TRBV5-6	-	TRBJ1-4	CASSLERVREKLFF	TGTGCCAGCAGCTTGGAGAGGGTGCGTGAAAAACTGTTTTTT
-	TRBV27	-	TRBJ2-7	CASSLSRRDYEQYF	TGTGCCAGCAGTTTATCCCGGCGGGACTACGAGCAGTACTTC
-	TRBV6-1	-	TRBJ1-2	CASSEGAGWRGYTF	TGTGCCAGCAGTGAAGGAGCCGGTTGGAGAGGCTACACCTTC
TRBD1	TRBV19	-	TRBJ1-5	CASHDTGVSNQPQHF	TGTGCCAGCCACGACACAGGGGTGAGCAATCAGCCCCAGCATTTT
-	TRBV7-8	-	TRBJ2-7	CASSGRDNVRQYF	TGTGCCAGCTCGGGGAGGGACAACGTTCGGCAGTACTTC
TRBD1	TRBV10-3	-	TRBJ2-3	CAIGGSTDTQYF	TGTGCCATAGGGGGCAGCACAGATACGCAGTATTTT
TRBD2	TRBV5-6	-	TRBJ2-7	CASSSTGGARGPYEQYF	TGTGCCAGCAGCTCCACGGGGGGGGCGAGGGGACCCTACGAGCAGTACTTC
TRBD1	TRBV5-1	-	TRBJ2-1	CASSLAPGQGNNEQFF	TGCGCCAGCAGCTTGGCGCCGGGACAGGGAAACAATGAGCAGTTCTTC
TRBD1	TRBV5-6	-	TRBJ2-5	CASSFRDRQETQYF	TGTGCCAGCAGCTTCCGGGACAGACAAGAGACCCAGTACTTC
TRBD1	TRBV19	once	TRBJ2-3	CASSMGDRGLTQYF	TGTGCCAGTAGTATGGGGGACAGGGGGCTTACGCAGTATTTT
TRBD1	TRBV5-6	-	TRBJ2-2	CASTRDRLTGELFF	TGTGCCAGCACCCGGGACAGACTCACCGGGGAGCTGTTTTTT
-	TRBV28	-	TRBJ1-2	CASSLGRGYTF	TGTGCCAGCAGTTTGGGCCGTGGTTACACCTTC
TRBD2	TRBV10-2	-	TRBJ2-7	CASGIGLAGTYEQYF	TGCGCCAGCGGGATAGGACTAGCGGGGACGTACGAGCAGTACTTC
-	TRBV6-6	-	TRBJ1-5	CASSYNGMRSGQPQHF	TGTGCCAGCAGTTATAATGGCATGAGATCAGGGCAGCCCCAGCATTTT
TRBD2	TRBV9	-	TRBJ2-1	CASSVVGGLVHEQFF	TGTGCCAGCAGCGTAGTAGGTGGACTAGTTCATGAGCAGTTCTTC
TRBD1	TRBV30	few	TRBJ2-4	CAWSGGTGRHIQYF	TGTGCCTGGAGTGGCGGGACAGGGAGACACATTCAGTACTTC
TRBD2	TRBV7-2	-	TRBJ2-7	CASSSLLAGNEQYF	TGTGCCAGCAGCTCGTTACTAGCGGGAAACGAGCAGTACTTC
-	TRBV29-1	-	TRBJ2-5	CSVLGQGGDQETQYF	TGCAGCGTTCTTGGACAGGGAGGGGACCAAGAGACCCAGTACTTC
-	TRBV11-2	once	TRBJ1-2	CASSSTIQGRNYGYTF	TGTGCCAGCAGCTCCACAATACAGGGTCGTAACTATGGCTACACCTTC
TRBD2	TRBV7-2	-	TRBJ2-5	CASSLGASGGSETQYF	TGTGCCAGCAGCTTAGGAGCCAGCGGGGGGTCGGAGACCCAGTACTTC
-	TRBV4-1	-	TRBJ2-2	CASSPDPAGTITFRSTGELFF	TGCGCCAGCAGCCCCGACCCGGCGGGAACGATAACATTCCGGAGCACCGGGGAGCTGTTTTTT
TRBD1	TRBV5-1	few	TRBJ1-3	CASSWGTGSSGNTIYF	TGCGCCAGCAGCTGGGGGACAGGAAGCTCTGGAAACACCATATATTTT
-	TRBV6-4	-	TRBJ2-1	CASSDSTAFILNEQFF	TGTGCCAGCAGTGACTCGACTGCTTTTATTCTTAATGAGCAGTTCTTC
TRBD2	TRBV5-6	-	TRBJ2-7	CASSRDYSYEQYF	TGTGCCAGCAGCCGGGACTACTCCTACGAGCAGTACTTC